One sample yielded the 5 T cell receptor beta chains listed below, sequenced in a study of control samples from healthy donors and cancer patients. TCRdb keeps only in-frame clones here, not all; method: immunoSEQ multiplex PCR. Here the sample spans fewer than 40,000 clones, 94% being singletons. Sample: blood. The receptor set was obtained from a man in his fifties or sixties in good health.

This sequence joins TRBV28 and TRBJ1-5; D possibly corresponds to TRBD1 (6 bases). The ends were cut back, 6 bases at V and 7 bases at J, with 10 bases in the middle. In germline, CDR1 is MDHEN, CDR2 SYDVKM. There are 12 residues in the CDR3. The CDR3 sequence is CASSGQYQPQHF. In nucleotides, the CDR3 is TGTGCCAGCAGCGGACAGTACCAGCCCCAGCATTTT.

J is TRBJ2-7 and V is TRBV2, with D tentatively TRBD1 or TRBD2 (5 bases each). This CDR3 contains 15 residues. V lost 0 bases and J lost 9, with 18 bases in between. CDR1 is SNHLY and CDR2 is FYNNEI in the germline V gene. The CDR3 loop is CASSEARGLYSLQYF. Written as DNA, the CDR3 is TGTGCCAGCAGTGAAGCTCGGGGCTTATATTCTTTGCAGTACTTC.

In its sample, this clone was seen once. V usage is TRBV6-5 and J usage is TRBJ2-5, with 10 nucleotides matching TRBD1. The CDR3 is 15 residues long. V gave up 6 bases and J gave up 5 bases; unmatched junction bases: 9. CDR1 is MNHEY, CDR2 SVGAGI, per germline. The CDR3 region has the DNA TGTGCCAGCAGAGATCCGGGACAGGGGTTCGAGACCCAGTACTTC. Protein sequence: CASRDPGQGFETQYF.

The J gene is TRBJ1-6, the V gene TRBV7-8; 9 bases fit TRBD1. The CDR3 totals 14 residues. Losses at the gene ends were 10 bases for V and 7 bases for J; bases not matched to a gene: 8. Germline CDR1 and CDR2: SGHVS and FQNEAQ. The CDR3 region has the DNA TGTGCCACTACCCGGGGGACAGGGAATTCACCCCTCCACTTT. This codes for CATTRGTGNSPLHF.

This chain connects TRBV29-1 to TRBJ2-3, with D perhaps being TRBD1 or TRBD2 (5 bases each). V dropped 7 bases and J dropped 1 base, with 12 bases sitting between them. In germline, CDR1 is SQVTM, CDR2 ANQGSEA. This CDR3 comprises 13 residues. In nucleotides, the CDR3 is TGCAGCGCCAGGGACGCTGGCACAGATACGCAGTATTTT. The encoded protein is CSARDAGTDTQYF.